This T cell receptor (beta chain) was retrieved from a study of sequential checkpoint blockade in melanoma. Overall study context: Arm A got nivolumab then ipilimumab; arm B the reverse, 1:1. After both sequences, patients received maintenance nivolumab. Matched biopsies came pretreatment and at week 13 for 20 to 25 patients.

The germline V and J ends were trimmed by 6 bases and 4 bases, with 11 bases remaining between them. Germline-derived CDR1 and CDR2 are MNHGY and SAAAGT. The CDR3 spans 13 residues. Data came from immunoSEQ multiplex PCR; TCRdb stores just in-frame clones and leaves some out. The sample lists around 5,000 clones; approximately 23% were seen once. Documented treatment: randomized to nivolumab then ipilimumab (arm A) or the reverse (arm B). No patient had prior DNA-damaging chemotherapy. The rearrangement links TRBV6-8 to TRBJ2-3; D possibly corresponds to TRBD2 (6 bases). Sequencing used tumor tissue (inferred from file names), obtained from a patient given nivolumab and ipilimumab in sequence. This TCR was sampled from a human donor with melanoma. In DNA, the CDR3 is TGTGCCAGCAGACGGGGGAGAGCAGATACGCAGTATTTT. Protein product: CASRRGRADTQYF.